This T cell receptor beta chain was documented in a study of blood T cell repertoires in COVID-19. Overall study: Acute-phase and convalescent COVID-19 samples originated in the United States, Italy and Spain. T cells, B-cell-depleted T cells, or PBMCs provided the cDNA or gDNA that served as material.

V trimming: 6 bases; J trimming: 0 bases; junction bases outside the gene matches: 13. Germline V gene lookup returns CDR1 KGHSH and CDR2 LQKENI. This CDR3 is 17 amino acids long. Study processing details: Estimation of nucleated cell counts was performed using reference gene primer amplification. Sequencing was performed with immunoSEQ multiplex PCR; in TCRdb, only in-frame clones are kept and a portion is missing. V and J calls and clone size are given by that table; D and trimming were obtained from the DNA. In the table there are about 110,000 clones, around 83% of which are singletons. V and J are TRBV18 and TRBJ1-1, with TRBD1 identical over 7 bases. The receptor was isolated from a woman in her sixties or seventies with acute or convalescent COVID-19. The sequenced sample was peripheral blood. This chain's CDR3 is CASSPNGGGGMNTEAFF. In DNA form, the CDR3 reads TGTGCCAGCTCCCCCAATGGAGGGGGCGGCATGAACACTGAAGCTTTCTTT.